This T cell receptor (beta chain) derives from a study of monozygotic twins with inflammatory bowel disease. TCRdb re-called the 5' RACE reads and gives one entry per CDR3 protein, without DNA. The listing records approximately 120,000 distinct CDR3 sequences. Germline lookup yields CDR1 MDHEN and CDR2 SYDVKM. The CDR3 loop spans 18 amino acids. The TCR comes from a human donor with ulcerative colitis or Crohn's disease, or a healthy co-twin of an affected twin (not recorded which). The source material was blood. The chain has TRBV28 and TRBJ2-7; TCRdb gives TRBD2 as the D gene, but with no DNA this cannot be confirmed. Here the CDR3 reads CASSLRVTRADTSYEQYF.